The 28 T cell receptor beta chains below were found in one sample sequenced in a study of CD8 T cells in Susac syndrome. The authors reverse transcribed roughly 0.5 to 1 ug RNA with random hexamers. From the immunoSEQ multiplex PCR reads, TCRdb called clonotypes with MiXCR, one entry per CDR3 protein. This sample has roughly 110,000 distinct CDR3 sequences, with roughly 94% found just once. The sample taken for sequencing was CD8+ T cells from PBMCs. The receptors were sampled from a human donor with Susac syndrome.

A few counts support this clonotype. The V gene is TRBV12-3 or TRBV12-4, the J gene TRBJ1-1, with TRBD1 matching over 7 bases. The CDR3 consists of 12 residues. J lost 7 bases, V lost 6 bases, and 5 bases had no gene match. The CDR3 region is CASSPTGNEAFF. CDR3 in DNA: TGTGCCAGCAGCCCGACAGGGAATGAAGCTTTCTTT.

CDR3 sequence (DNA): TGTGCCAGCTCTAGGGCTAGCGACTACGAGCAGTACTTC. It yields the protein CASSRASDYEQYF. V and J are TRBV5-4 and TRBJ2-7; D is perhaps TRBD2 (6 bases). V lost 7 bases, J lost 3 bases, and 14 bases lay in between. Germline V gene lookup returns CDR1 SGHNT and CDR2 YYREEE (reference sequence). The CDR3 is 13 amino acids.

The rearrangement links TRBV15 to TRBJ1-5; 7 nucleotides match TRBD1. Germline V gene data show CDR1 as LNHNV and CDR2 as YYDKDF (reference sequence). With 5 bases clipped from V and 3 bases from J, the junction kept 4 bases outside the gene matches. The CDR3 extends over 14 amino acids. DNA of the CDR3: TGTGCCACCAGCGGGACAGCAATCAATCAGCCCCAGCATTTT. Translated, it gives CATSGTAINQPQHF.

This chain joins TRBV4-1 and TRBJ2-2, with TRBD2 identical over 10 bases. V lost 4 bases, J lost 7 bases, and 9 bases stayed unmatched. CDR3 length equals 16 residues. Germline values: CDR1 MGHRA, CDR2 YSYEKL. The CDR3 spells CASSRLAGVRSGELFF. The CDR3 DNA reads TGCGCCAGCAGCCGGCTAGCGGGGGTCAGGAGCGGGGAGCTGTTTTTT.

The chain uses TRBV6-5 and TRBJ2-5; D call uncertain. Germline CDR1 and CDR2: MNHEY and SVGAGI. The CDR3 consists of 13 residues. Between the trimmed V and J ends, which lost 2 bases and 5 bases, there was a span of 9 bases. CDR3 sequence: CASSYGAVETQYF. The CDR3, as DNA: TGTGCCAGCAGTTACGGAGCAGTGGAGACCCAGTACTTC.

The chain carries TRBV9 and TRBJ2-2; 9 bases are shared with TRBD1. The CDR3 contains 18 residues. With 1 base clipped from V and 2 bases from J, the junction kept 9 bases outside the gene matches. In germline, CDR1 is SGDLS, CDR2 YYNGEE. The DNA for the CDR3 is TGTGCCAGCAGCGTAAGGGACAGGGAGTCTTCAAACACCGGGGAGCTGTTTTTT. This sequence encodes CASSVRDRESSNTGELFF.

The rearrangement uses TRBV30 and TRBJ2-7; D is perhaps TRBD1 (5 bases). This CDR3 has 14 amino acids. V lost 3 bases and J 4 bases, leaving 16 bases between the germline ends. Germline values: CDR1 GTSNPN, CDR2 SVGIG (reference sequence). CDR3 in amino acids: CAWSGRRQPYEQYF. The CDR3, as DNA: TGTGCCTGGAGCGGCCGCCGACAGCCGTACGAGCAGTACTTC.

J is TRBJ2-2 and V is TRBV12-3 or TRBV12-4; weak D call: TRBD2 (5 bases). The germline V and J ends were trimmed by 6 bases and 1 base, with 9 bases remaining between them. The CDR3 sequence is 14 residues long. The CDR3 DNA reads TGTGCCAGCAGCCCCGCGGGGAACACCGGGGAGCTGTTTTTT. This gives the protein CASSPAGNTGELFF.

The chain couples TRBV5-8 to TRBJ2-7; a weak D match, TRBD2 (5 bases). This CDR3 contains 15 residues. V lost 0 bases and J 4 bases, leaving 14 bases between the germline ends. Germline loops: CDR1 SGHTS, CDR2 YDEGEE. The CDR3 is CASSLARGAPYEQYF. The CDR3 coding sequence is TGTGCCAGCAGCTTGGCCCGGGGAGCCCCTTACGAGCAGTACTTC.

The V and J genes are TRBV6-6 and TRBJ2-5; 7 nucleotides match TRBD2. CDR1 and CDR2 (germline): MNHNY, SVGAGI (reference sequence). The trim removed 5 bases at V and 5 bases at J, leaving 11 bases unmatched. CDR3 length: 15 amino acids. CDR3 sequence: CASSAGVTKVETQYF. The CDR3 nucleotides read TGTGCCAGCAGTGCGGGGGTCACAAAGGTTGAGACCCAGTACTTC.

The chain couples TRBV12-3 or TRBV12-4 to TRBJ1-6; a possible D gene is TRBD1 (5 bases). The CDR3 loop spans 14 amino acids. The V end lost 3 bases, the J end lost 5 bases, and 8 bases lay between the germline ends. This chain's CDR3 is CASSFGGNNSPLHF. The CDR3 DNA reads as TGTGCCAGCAGTTTTGGGGGGAATAATTCACCCCTCCACTTT.

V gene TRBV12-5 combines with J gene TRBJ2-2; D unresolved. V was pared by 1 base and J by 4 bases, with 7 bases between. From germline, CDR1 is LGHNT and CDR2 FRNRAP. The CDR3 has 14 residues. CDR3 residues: CASGLGASTGELFF. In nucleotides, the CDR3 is TGTGCTAGTGGTTTGGGGGCGAGCACCGGGGAGCTGTTTTTT.

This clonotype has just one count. The CDR3 nucleotides read TGTGCCAGCAGTTTTGGGGAGGACGAGCAGTACTTC. As protein: CASSFGEDEQYF. The chain uses TRBV12-3 or TRBV12-4 and TRBJ2-7; the D gene is possibly TRBD2 (6 bases). CDR3 length: 12 residues. Trimming cost V 3 bases and J 5 bases, with 8 bases left between them.

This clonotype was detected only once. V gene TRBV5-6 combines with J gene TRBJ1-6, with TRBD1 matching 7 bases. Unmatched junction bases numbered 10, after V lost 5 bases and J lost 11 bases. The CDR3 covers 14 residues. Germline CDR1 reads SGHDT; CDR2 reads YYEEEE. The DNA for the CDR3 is TGTGCCAGCAGTCTCGGGACAGCCGGGACACCCCTCCACTTT. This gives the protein CASSLGTAGTPLHF.

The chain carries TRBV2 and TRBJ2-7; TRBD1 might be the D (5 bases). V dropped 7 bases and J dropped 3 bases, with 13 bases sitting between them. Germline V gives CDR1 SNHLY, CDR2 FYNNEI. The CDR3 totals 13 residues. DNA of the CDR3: TGTGCCAGCACTCCCGACAGTGGCTACGAGCAGTACTTC. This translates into CASTPDSGYEQYF.

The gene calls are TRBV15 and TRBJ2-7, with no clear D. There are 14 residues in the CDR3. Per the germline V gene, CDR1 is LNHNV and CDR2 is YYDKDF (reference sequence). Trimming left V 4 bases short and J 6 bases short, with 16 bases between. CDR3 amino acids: CATSTELGSAEQYF. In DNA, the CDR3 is TGTGCCACCAGCACGGAACTGGGTTCTGCCGAGCAGTACTTC.

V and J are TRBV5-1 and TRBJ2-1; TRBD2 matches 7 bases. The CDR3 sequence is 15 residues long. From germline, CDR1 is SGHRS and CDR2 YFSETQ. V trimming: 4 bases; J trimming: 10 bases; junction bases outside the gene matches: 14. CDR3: CASSPPPGLLLEQFF. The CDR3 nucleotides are TGCGCCAGCAGCCCTCCCCCGGGACTATTACTGGAGCAGTTCTTC.

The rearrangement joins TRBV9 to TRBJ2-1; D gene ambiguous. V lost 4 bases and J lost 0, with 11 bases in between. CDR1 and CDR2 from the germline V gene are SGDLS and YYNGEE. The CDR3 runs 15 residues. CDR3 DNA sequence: TGTGCCAGCAGCCCAGACACGAGCTCCTACAATGAGCAGTTCTTC. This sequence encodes CASSPDTSSYNEQFF. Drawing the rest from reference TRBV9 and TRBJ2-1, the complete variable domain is DSGVTQTPKHLITATGQRVTLRCSPRSGDLSVYWYQQSLDQGLQFLIQYYNGEERAKGNILERFSAQQFPDLHSELNLSSLELGDSALYFCASSPDTSSYNEQFFGPGTRLTVL.

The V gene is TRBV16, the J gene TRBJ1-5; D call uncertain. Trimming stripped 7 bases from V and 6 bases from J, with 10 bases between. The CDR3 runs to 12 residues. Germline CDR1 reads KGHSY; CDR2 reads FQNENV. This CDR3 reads CASTTGGQPQHF. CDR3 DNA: TGTGCCAGCACCACCGGCGGTCAGCCCCAGCATTTT.

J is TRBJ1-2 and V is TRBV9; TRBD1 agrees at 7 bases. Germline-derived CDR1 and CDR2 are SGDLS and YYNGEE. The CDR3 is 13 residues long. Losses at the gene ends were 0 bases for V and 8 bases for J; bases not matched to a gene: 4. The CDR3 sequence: CASSVAQGEGYTF. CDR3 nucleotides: TGTGCCAGCAGCGTAGCTCAGGGGGAGGGCTACACCTTC.

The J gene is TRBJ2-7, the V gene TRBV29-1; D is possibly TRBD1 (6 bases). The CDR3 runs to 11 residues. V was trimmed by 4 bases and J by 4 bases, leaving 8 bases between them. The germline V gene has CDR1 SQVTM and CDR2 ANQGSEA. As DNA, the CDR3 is TGCAGCGTTGCACAGGGATACGAGCAGTACTTC. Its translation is CSVAQGYEQYF.

The CDR3 nucleotides are TGTGCCAGCAGTACCTACCGGGACAGGGGGCATGCCAAAAACATTCAGTACTTC. Protein: CASSTYRDRGHAKNIQYF. The rearrangement links TRBV27 to TRBJ2-4, with 12 bases that match TRBD1. The germline CDR1 and CDR2 sequences are MNHEY and SMNVEV (reference sequence). The V gene end was trimmed by 5 bases and the J gene end by 1 base; junction bases not matched to a gene: 9. CDR3 length equals 18 residues.

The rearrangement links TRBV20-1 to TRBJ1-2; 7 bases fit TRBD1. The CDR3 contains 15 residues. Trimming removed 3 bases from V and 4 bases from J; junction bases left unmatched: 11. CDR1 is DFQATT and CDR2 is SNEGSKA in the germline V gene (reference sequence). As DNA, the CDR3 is TGCAGTGCTAGGAGACAGGGAAGCATGGGCTATGGCTACACCTTC. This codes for CSARRQGSMGYGYTF.

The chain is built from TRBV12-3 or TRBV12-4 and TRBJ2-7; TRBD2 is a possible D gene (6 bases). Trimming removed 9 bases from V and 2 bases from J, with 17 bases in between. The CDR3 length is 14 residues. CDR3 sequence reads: CASGEASATYEQYF. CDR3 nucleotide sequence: TGTGCCAGTGGGGAGGCTAGCGCTACCTACGAGCAGTACTTC.

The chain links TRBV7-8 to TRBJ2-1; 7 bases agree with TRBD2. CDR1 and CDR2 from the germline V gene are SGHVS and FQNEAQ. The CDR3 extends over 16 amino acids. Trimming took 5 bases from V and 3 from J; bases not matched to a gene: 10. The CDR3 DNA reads TGTGCCAGCAGCCCCCGGGAGGAGGGCATCTACAATGAGCAGTTCTTC. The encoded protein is CASSPREEGIYNEQFF.

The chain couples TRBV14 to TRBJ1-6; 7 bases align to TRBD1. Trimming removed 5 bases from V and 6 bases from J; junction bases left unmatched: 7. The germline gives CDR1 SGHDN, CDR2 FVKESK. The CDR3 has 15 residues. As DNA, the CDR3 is TGTGCCAGCAGCATGCGACAGGGCGGTAATTCACCCCTCCACTTT. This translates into CASSMRQGGNSPLHF.

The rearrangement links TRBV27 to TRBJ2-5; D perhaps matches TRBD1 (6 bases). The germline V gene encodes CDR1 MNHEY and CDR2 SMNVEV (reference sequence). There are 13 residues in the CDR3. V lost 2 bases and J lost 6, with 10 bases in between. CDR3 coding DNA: TGTGCCAGCAGTTTAGCCAGGGGTCAGACCCAGTACTTC. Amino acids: CASSLARGQTQYF.

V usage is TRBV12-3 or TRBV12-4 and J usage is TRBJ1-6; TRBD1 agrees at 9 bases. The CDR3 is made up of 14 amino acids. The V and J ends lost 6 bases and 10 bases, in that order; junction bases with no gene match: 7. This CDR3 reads CASSWTGVESPLHF. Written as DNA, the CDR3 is TGTGCCAGCAGCTGGACAGGGGTCGAGTCACCCCTCCACTTT.